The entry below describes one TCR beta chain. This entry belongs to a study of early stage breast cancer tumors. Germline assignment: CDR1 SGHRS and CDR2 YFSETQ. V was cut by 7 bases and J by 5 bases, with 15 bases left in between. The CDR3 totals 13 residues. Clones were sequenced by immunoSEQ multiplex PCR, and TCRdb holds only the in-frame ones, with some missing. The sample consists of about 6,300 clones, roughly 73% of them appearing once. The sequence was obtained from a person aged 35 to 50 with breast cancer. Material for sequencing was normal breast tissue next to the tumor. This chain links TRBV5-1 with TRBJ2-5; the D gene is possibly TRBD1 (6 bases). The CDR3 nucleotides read TGCGCCAGCCAACAGGGTTTTAAGGAGACCCAGTACTTC. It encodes CASQQGFKETQYF.